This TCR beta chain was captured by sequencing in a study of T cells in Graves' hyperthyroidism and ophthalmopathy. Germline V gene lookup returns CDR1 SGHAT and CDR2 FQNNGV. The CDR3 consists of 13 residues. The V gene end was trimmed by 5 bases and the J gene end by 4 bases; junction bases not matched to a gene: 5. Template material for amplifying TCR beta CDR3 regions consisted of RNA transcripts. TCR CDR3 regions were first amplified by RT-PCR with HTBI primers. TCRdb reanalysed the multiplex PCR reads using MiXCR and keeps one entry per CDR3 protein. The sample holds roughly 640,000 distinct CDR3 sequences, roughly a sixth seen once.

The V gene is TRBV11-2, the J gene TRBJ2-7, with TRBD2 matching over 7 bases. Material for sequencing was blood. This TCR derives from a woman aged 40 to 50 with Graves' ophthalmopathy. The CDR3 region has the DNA TGTGCCAGCAGCCGCAACGGGGGGTACGAGCAGTACTTC. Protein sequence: CASSRNGGYEQYF.